This T cell receptor beta chain was sequenced for a study of a mutant IDH1 vaccine in newly diagnosed glioma. Sequencing used immunoSEQ multiplex PCR; TCRdb keeps in-frame clones, though not all of them. The sample lists around 29,000 clones, about four fifths seen once, with more than 6.5% in the top ten. The time point denotes: week 35, safety follow-up. Mutant IDH1 20-mer peptide, at 300 ug, made up each vaccine dose, with topical imiquimod. About this clone: Its antigen is undetermined.

CDR1 and CDR2 (germline): SNHLY, FYNNEI. The V end was cut by 8 bases, the J end by 8 bases, with 20 bases between. This CDR3 contains 14 residues. This chain links TRBV2 with TRBJ2-3, with D possibly TRBD2 on 5 matching bases. The sequences come from PBMCs, collected from a glioma patient whose treatment included an IDH1 peptide vaccine. The sequence came from a man aged 50-59 years with glioma. CDR3 in amino acids: CASPRTATGSTQYF. The CDR3 DNA reads TGTGCCAGCCCCCGGACCGCCACGGGGAGTACGCAGTATTTT.